This T cell receptor (beta chain) came from a study of T cell responses to AZD1222 COVID-19 vaccine. This clone was detected a few times. V trimming: 4 bases; J trimming: 8 bases; junction bases outside the gene matches: 5. The length of the CDR3 is 16 residues. In germline, CDR1 is LGHNA, CDR2 YNFKEQ. Assay used: immunoSEQ multiplex PCR; TCRdb lists only in-frame clones, some missing. The repertoire has 110,000 to 150,000 clones, 93% of them found once; the top ten carry approximately 5%. The source of this sequence is an adult in good health. The chain is built from TRBV4-2 and TRBJ2-1, with 16 positions matching TRBD2. The sample in question was peripheral blood, obtained on day 0 of AZD1222 vaccination. The CDR3 here is CASSPGLAGGPYEQFF. The CDR3 coding sequence is TGTGCCAGCAGCCCGGGACTAGCGGGAGGGCCTTATGAGCAGTTCTTC.